A single T cell receptor (beta chain) is shown here with its context. No antigen is known for it. No base-level quality is on record; no much larger clone is a single base apart. Receptor amplification or capture employed PCR. The sequencer listed for this sample is Illumina HiSeq 2500. To normalize quantification of the TCRbeta repertoire, the TCR libraries were built with molecular barcoding that relied on unique molecular identifiers. TCRdb redid the processing of the public reads, applying fastp at Q25 and MiXCR, and retained in-frame beta chains. Rows are unified per CDR3 protein, each entry keeping the most common DNA and genes. A total of approximately 350,000 distinct CDR3 sequences appear in this sample, roughly 14% of them only once. Of the sample, roughly 4.3% falls within the top ten clones. The sample originates from a study of T-cell reconstitution after alpha-beta-depleted transplantation in children (dated by TCRdb to the mid-2010s). Background on the whole study: The study quantitatively tracked T-cell immune reconstitution after TCRalphabeta/CD19-depleted allogeneic hematopoietic cell transplantation in children using TCR repertoire profiling.

CDR1 SGHRS and CDR2 YFSETQ are derived from the germline V gene. Measured from the cysteine to the phenylalanine, the CDR3 is 15 residues long. The entry retains the CDR3 DNA only, 45 bases that are in frame from base 1. V lost 0 bases and J lost 5 bases; the stretch between them is 14 bases long. Here the sequenced sample was PBMCs, taken from the stem cell graft. The sequence came from a human donor who donated a stem cell graft to a child with Fanconi anemia. The sequence joins TRBV5-1 to TRBJ2-5, with a tentative D gene TRBD1 over 6 matching bases. The DNA reads as follows: TGCGCCAGCAGCTTGGCACAGGGCTTTCCCGAGACCCAGTACTTC. It translates to CASSLAQGFPETQYF.